Each of the 28 T cell receptor beta chains below was sequenced from the same sample in a study of T cell changes during pregnancy in multiple sclerosis. Repertoires were generated with immunoSEQ multiplex PCR, while TCRdb's copy carries only in-frame clones and drops some. The sample records fewer than 70,000 clones, roughly nine tenths being singletons. The sample was peripheral blood, taken in the first trimester of pregnancy. The receptor source for this set is a female donor with multiple sclerosis, enrolled in a pregnancy study.

This clone was detected once. V usage is TRBV6-5 and J usage is TRBJ2-2; no definite D call. Trimming stripped 2 bases from V and 4 bases from J, with 5 bases between. CDR1 and CDR2 (germline): MNHEY, SVGAGI. CDR3 length: 13 residues. The DNA of the CDR3 is TGTGCCAGCAGTTACCACGGCACCGGGGAGCTGTTTTTT. This gives the protein CASSYHGTGELFF.

The chain joins TRBV9 to TRBJ1-2; the D gene is possibly TRBD1 (5 bases). The V gene lost 4 bases and the J gene lost 6 bases, with 10 bases spanning the gap. This CDR3 is built from 12 residues. CDR1 SGDLS and CDR2 YYNGEE come from the germline V gene. CDR3 sequence: CASSPRGDGYTF. The CDR3 region has the DNA TGTGCCAGCAGCCCGCGGGGCGATGGCTACACCTTC.

The chain couples TRBV5-1 to TRBJ2-2, with TRBD2 matching over 7 bases. The J segment lost 6 bases and the V segment lost 0 bases, leaving 5 bases of the junction unmatched. CDR3 length: 15 amino acids. Germline V gives CDR1 SGHRS, CDR2 YFSETQ. The CDR3 reads CASSLAPRGAGELFF. The CDR3 nucleotides are TGCGCCAGCAGCTTGGCCCCCCGGGGGGCCGGGGAGCTGTTTTTT. The complete variable domain, with remaining parts taken from reference TRBV5-1 and TRBJ2-2, reads KAGVTQTPRYLIKTRGQQVTLSCSPISGHRSVSWYQQTPGQGLQFLFEYFSETQRNKGNFPGRFSGRQFSNSRSEMNVSTLELGDSALYLCASSLAPRGAGELFFGEGSRLTVL.

The chain carries TRBV2 and TRBJ1-1; D possibly corresponds to TRBD1 (5 bases). Germline V lookup: CDR1 SNHLY, CDR2 FYNNEI. This CDR3 has 15 residues. The germline V and J ends were trimmed by 6 bases and 5 bases, with 19 bases remaining between them. Here the CDR3 reads CASSPQGLGVTEAFF. For the CDR3, the DNA is TGTGCCAGCAGCCCCCAGGGCCTAGGGGTTACTGAAGCTTTCTTT.

The chain couples TRBV7-6 to TRBJ1-1, with 7 bases lining up with TRBD1. The ends lost 6 bases at V and 1 base at J; junction bases unmatched: 2. This CDR3 is 13 amino acids long. CDR1 is SGHVS and CDR2 is FNYEAQ in the germline V gene. Here the CDR3 DNA reads TGTGCCAGCAGAAGACAGGGGAACACTGAAGCTTTCTTT. Translation gives CASRRQGNTEAFF.

The V call is TRBV4-2, the J call TRBJ2-7; D gene uncertain. The CDR3 runs 12 residues. Germline V gene lookup returns CDR1 LGHNA and CDR2 YNFKEQ. V lost 0 bases and J 9 bases, leaving 9 bases between the germline ends. DNA for the CDR3: TGTGCCAGCAGCCAAGATCACTCGGTGCAGTACTTC. This codes for CASSQDHSVQYF.

This clone was seen a few times. The rearrangement uses TRBV19 and TRBJ2-1; 7 bases line up with TRBD1. Germline values: CDR1 LNHDA, CDR2 SQIVND (reference sequence). There are 14 residues in the CDR3. V dropped 9 bases and J dropped 4; count of bases not matched to a gene: 9. The CDR3: CASSRQGMYNEQFF. The CDR3 bases are TGTGCCAGCAGCCGACAGGGAATGTACAATGAGCAGTTCTTC.

The CDR3 DNA sequence: TGTGCCAGCAGTGGCCTGCAGACTAACTATGGCTACACCTTC. Its translation: CASSGLQTNYGYTF. V is TRBV6-5 and J is TRBJ1-2; D remains unclear. The V gene lost 5 bases and the J gene lost 0 bases, with 10 bases spanning the gap. Germline CDR1 is MNHEY and CDR2 is SVGAGI. The CDR3 is 14 amino acids.

This chain joins TRBV6-5 and TRBJ1-2; no reliable D call. The CDR3 totals 15 residues. Per germline, CDR1 MNHEY and CDR2 SVGAGI. With 3 bases removed from V and 3 bases from J, the gap between germline ends came to 14 bases. The CDR3 nucleotides read TGTGCCAGCAGTTATAGTCAGGCCTCAGACTATGGCTACACCTTC. Amino acids: CASSYSQASDYGYTF.

The V and J genes are TRBV2 and TRBJ1-2, with 10 bases that match TRBD1. The trim removed 3 bases at V and 8 bases at J, leaving 9 bases unmatched. The CDR3 sequence is 15 residues long. Germline CDR1 reads SNHLY; CDR2 reads FYNNEI. As DNA, the CDR3 is TGTGCCAGCAGTGACGCGGACAGGGGGGTTAGGGGCTACACCTTC. Translating it yields CASSDADRGVRGYTF.

The rearrangement links TRBV6-5 to TRBJ2-2; TRBD1 is a possible D gene (6 bases). This CDR3 region has 15 residues. The V end lost 3 bases, the J end lost 0 bases, and 8 bases lay between the germline ends. CDR1 is MNHEY, CDR2 SVGAGI, per germline. The CDR3 loop reads CASSYDRSNTGELFF. DNA of the CDR3: TGTGCCAGCAGTTATGACAGGTCGAACACCGGGGAGCTGTTTTTT.

This rearrangement joins TRBV7-2 to TRBJ2-1, with TRBD2 identical over 11 bases. Losses at the gene ends were 7 bases for V and 4 bases for J; bases not matched to a gene: 6. The CDR3 is made up of 15 amino acids. Germline CDR1 SGHTA, CDR2 FQGNSA. CDR3 region: CASIFSGGVYNEQFF. CDR3 nucleotides: TGTGCCAGCATCTTTAGCGGGGGGGTATACAATGAGCAGTTCTTC.

This clone is a singleton in its sample. This chain joins TRBV30 and TRBJ2-2, with D tentatively TRBD2 (7 bases). CDR1 and CDR2 (germline): GTSNPN, SVGIG (reference sequence). The V and J ends lost 5 bases and 5 bases respectively, with 12 bases between them. There are 13 residues in the CDR3. The chain's CDR3 is CAWEQGGTGELFF. For the CDR3, the DNA is TGTGCCTGGGAACAGGGAGGGACCGGGGAGCTGTTTTTT.

This chain connects TRBV30 to TRBJ1-3; no clear D. V lost 2 bases, J lost 1 base, and 6 bases lay in between. The CDR3 covers 13 residues. Germline V CDR1 and CDR2: GTSNPN, SVGIG (reference sequence). The CDR3 spells CAWSSGSGNTIYF. DNA for the CDR3: TGTGCCTGGAGTTCAGGATCTGGAAACACCATATATTTT.

This chain links TRBV7-9 with TRBJ1-4; TRBD1 aligns across 8 bases. Germline values: CDR1 SEHNR, CDR2 FQNEAQ (reference sequence). J lost 8 bases, V lost 6 bases, and 11 bases had no gene match. This CDR3 region has 15 residues. The CDR3 nucleotides are TGTGCCAGCAGACTCGGGACAGGAGGCGGCGAAAAACTGTTTTTT. The encoded protein is CASRLGTGGGEKLFF.

The chain employs TRBV30 and TRBJ2-6; a weak D match, TRBD1 (5 bases). This CDR3 is 12 amino acids long. Between the trimmed V and J ends, which lost 7 bases and 4 bases, there was a span of 8 bases. The germline CDR1 and CDR2 sequences are GTSNPN and SVGIG (reference sequence). The CDR3 loop reads CALGLGANVLTF. CDR3 nucleotide sequence: TGTGCCTTGGGGCTCGGGGCCAACGTCCTGACTTTC.

The chain joins TRBV11-3 to TRBJ2-2; D is uncertain. The germline V gene encodes CDR1 SGHNT and CDR2 YENEEA. CDR3 length: 15 residues. Between the trimmed V and J ends, which lost 3 bases and 1 base, there was a span of 9 bases. The DNA for the CDR3 is TGTGCCAGCAGCTTCAACTCTTGGAACACCGGGGAGCTGTTTTTT. Protein: CASSFNSWNTGELFF.

This chain joins TRBV18 and TRBJ2-5, with D possibly matching TRBD1 (6 bases). V lost 2 bases and J lost 2, with 12 bases in between. The CDR3 runs to 15 residues. CDR1 is KGHSH and CDR2 is LQKENI in the germline V gene. In DNA form, the CDR3 reads TGTGCCAGCTCACCATCACAGGGCCAACAAGAGACCCAGTACTTC. Translation gives CASSPSQGQQETQYF.

V and J are TRBV5-1 and TRBJ2-5; TRBD2 matches at 9 bases. Germline CDR1 and CDR2: SGHRS and YFSETQ. This CDR3 has 17 amino acids. Trimming removed 0 bases from V and 1 base from J; junction bases left unmatched: 7. CDR3 sequence (DNA): TGCGCCAGCAGCTTGGACCGAGCGGGGGGCGTCCAAGAGACCCAGTACTTC. This sequence encodes CASSLDRAGGVQETQYF.

The chain couples TRBV28 to TRBJ1-1, with no clear D. The CDR3 runs to 12 residues. The germline V gene has CDR1 MDHEN and CDR2 SYDVKM. V was trimmed by 1 base and J by 4 bases, leaving 4 bases between them. The CDR3 is CASSLSGTEAFF. The CDR3 bases are TGTGCCAGCAGTTTATCCGGCACTGAAGCTTTCTTT.

This clone was seen only a few times. J is TRBJ1-5 and V is TRBV6-1; possible D gene TRBD1, 5 bases. Trimming stripped 2 bases from V and 3 bases from J, with 11 bases between. Germline V gene lookup returns CDR1 MNHNS and CDR2 SASEGT. The CDR3 consists of 15 residues. CDR3 in amino acids: CASSERGRDNQPQHF. CDR3 coding DNA: TGTGCCAGCAGTGAACGGGGGAGAGACAATCAGCCCCAGCATTTT.

The chain couples TRBV9 to TRBJ1-5; D is uncertain. Germline CDR1 is SGDLS and CDR2 is YYNGEE. The length of the CDR3 is 13 residues. With 0 bases removed from V and 4 bases from J, the gap between germline ends came to 5 bases. The CDR3 protein is CASSVGENQPQHF. The CDR3 DNA sequence: TGTGCCAGCAGCGTAGGGGAGAATCAGCCCCAGCATTTT.

This clone occurred once. The chain has TRBV7-4 and TRBJ1-1; D remains ambiguous. Trimming shortened V by 5 bases and J by 2 bases, and 9 bases separated the two germline ends. CDR1 is SGHVT and CDR2 is SQSDAQ in the germline V gene. The CDR3 loop spans 13 amino acids. CDR3 DNA sequence: TGTGCCAGCAGCCCCCTCACTAACACTGAAGCTTTCTTT. Protein sequence: CASSPLTNTEAFF.

The rearrangement uses TRBV19 and TRBJ2-3; 9 bases are a match to TRBD2. Looked up from germline, CDR1 is LNHDA and CDR2 is SQIVND (reference sequence). The CDR3 loop spans 20 amino acids. Germline trimming cut 1 base from V and 0 bases from J; bases unmatched to any gene: 14. CDR3 nucleotide sequence: TGTGCCAGTAGTATAGGAGGTCTAGCGGGACTCTTCGAAAGCACAGATACGCAGTATTTT. This codes for CASSIGGLAGLFESTDTQYF.

The CDR3 DNA reads as TGTGCCAGCTCCCGCGGGCCGGGGGGCAACAATGAGCAGTTCTTC. As protein: CASSRGPGGNNEQFF. The chain couples TRBV18 to TRBJ2-1, with D perhaps matching TRBD2 (7 bases). Per germline, CDR1 KGHSH and CDR2 LQKENI. Trimming removed 6 bases at V and 5 bases at J, with 17 bases between. This CDR3 region has 15 residues.

The chain employs TRBV11-1 and TRBJ2-3, with a possible D match to TRBD2 (6 bases). The V end was cut by 5 bases, the J end by 0 bases, with 12 bases between. Per the germline V gene, CDR1 is SGHAT and CDR2 is FQDESV (reference sequence). The CDR3 has 15 amino acids. The DNA of the CDR3 is TGTGCCAGCAGCCGTTTCAGCGGGAGCACAGATACGCAGTATTTT. It codes for CASSRFSGSTDTQYF.

This chain uses TRBV18 with TRBJ2-5; D possibly corresponds to TRBD2 (6 bases). Germline V gives CDR1 KGHSH, CDR2 LQKENI. The CDR3 loop spans 14 amino acids. V was clipped by 6 bases and J by 1 base, with 12 bases between them. The CDR3 region is CASSRGTGQETQYF. The CDR3 coding sequence is TGTGCCAGCTCCCGTGGGACTGGCCAAGAGACCCAGTACTTC.

The chain links TRBV7-8 to TRBJ2-7, with D possibly being TRBD2 (6 bases). The CDR3 covers 15 residues. Looked up from germline, CDR1 is SGHVS and CDR2 is FQNEAQ. The ends were cut back, 5 bases at V and 4 bases at J, with 18 bases in the middle. This CDR3 reads CASSPYGSAGYEQYF. The CDR3 nucleotides are TGTGCCAGCAGCCCCTATGGCAGTGCGGGATACGAGCAGTACTTC.